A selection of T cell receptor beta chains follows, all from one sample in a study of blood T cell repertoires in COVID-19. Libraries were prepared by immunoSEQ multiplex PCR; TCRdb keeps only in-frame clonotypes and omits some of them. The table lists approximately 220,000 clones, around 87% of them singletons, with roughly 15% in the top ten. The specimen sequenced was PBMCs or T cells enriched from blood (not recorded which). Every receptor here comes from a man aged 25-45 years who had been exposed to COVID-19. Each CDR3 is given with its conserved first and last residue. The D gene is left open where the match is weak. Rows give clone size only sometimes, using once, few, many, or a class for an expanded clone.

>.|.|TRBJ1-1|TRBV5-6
CASSLFPPSTEAFF
TGTGCCAGCAGCTTGTTCCCACCGAGCACTGAAGCTTTCTTT
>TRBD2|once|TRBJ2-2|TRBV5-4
CASSTSPRGANTGELFF
TGTGCCAGCAGCACCTCCCCGCGGGGGGCTAACACCGGGGAGCTGTTTTTT
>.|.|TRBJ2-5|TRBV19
CASSIRQGGWQETQYF
TGTGCCAGTAGTATCCGACAGGGAGGTTGGCAAGAGACCCAGTACTTC
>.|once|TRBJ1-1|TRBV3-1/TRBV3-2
CASSILIGRRSEAFF
TGTGCCAGCAGCATCTTAATAGGGAGGCGGTCTGAAGCTTTCTTT
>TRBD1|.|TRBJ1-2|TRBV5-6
CASSLEGTAYGYTF
TGTGCCAGCAGCTTGGAGGGGACAGCCTATGGCTACACCTTC
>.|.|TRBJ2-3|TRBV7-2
CASSLNRVSTDTQYF
TGTGCCAGCAGCTTAAACAGGGTTAGCACAGATACGCAGTATTTT
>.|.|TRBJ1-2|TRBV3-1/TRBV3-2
CASSQSGNYGYTF
TGTGCCAGCAGCCAATCAGGGAACTATGGCTACACCTTC
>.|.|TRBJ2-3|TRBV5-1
CASSLEGGATSTDTQYF
TGCGCCAGCAGCTTGGAAGGGGGGGCGACTAGCACAGATACGCAGTATTTT
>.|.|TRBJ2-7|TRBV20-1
CSALGSGEQYF
TGCAGTGCGTTGGGTTCAGGCGAGCAGTACTTC
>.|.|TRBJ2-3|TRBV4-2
CASSQETGGRDTQYF
TGTGCCAGCAGCCAAGAAACTGGGGGCCGAGATACGCAGTATTTT
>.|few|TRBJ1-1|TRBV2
CASSEAGGTEAFF
TGTGCCAGCAGTGAAGCAGGCGGGACTGAAGCTTTCTTT